The present T cell receptor (beta chain) was sequenced within a study of T cells in Graves' hyperthyroidism and ophthalmopathy. This clonotype was observed many times. This CDR3 comprises 14 residues. Germline V gives CDR1 MNHEY, CDR2 SVGAGI. V was clipped by 5 bases and J by 4 bases; unmatched bases: 7. Using RNA transcripts as the source, TCR beta CDR3 regions were amplified. Researchers ran a first-round RT-PCR on the TCR CDR3 using the HTBI primer set. Each CDR3 protein is one row after TCRdb ran MiXCR on the multiplex PCR reads. The sample has around 760,000 distinct CDR3 sequences, about a third seen once.

Material for sequencing was blood. V and J are TRBV6-5 and TRBJ1-2, with TRBD1 identical over 7 bases. The sequence came from a woman in her forties with Graves' hyperthyroidism. The DNA for the CDR3 is TGTGCCAGCAGTCCAGAGACAGGGTCCTATGGCTACACCTTC. This codes for CASSPETGSYGYTF.